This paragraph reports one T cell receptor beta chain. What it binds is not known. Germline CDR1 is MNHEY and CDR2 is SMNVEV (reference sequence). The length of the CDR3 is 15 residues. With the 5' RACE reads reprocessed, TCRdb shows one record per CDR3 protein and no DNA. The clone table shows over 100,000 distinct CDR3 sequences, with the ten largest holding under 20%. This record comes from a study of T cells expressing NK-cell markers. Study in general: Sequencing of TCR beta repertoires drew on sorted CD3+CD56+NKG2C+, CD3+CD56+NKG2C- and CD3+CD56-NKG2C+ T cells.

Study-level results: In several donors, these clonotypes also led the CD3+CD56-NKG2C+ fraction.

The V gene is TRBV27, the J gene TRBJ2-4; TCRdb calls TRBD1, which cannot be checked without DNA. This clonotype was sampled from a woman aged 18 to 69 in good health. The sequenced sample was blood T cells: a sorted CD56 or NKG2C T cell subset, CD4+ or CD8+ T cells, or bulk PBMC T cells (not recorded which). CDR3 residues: CASSLSPGGQNIQYF.